Shown below are 26 T cell receptor beta chains from a single sample sequenced in a study of cytomegalovirus exposure and HLA in healthy donors (dated by TCRdb to 2017 to 2019). Receptor amplification or capture employed the immunoSEQ multiplex PCR assay. A mixture of 60 forward primers for TCR Vbeta segments and 13 reverse primers for TCR Jbeta segments was used in the multiplex PCR. Here the immuneACCESS table is served through TCRdb, limited to in-frame sequences with V and J called. Missing clones are a known gap in these copies; in checked studies unresolved V genes cover under half, and the rest lacks a known reason. The sample table records roughly 140,000 clones; roughly 80% of these occur just once. The ten most abundant clones make up about 1.2% of the sample. The source material was PBMCs. Receptors were obtained from a female donor in good health and CMV-seronegative.

The genes are TRBV6-5 and TRBJ1-1; 9 nucleotides line up with TRBD1. The V segment lost 5 bases and the J segment 4 bases; nucleotides outside the gene matches: 8. CDR3 size: 15 residues. The V gene's germline CDR1 is MNHEY and CDR2 SVGAGI. This chain's CDR3 is CASSAQGALSTEAFF. In DNA, the CDR3 is TGTGCCAGCAGTGCACAGGGGGCATTAAGCACTGAAGCTTTCTTT.

This clone was recorded a few times. This rearrangement joins TRBV9 to TRBJ2-1; 10 bases are a match to TRBD2. The V gene's germline CDR1 is SGDLS and CDR2 YYNGEE. The CDR3 has 15 residues. V was clipped by 6 bases and J by 0 bases; unmatched bases: 3. CDR3 loop: CASTPSGSSYNEQFF. Written as DNA, the CDR3 is TGTGCCAGCACCCCTAGCGGGAGCTCCTACAATGAGCAGTTCTTC.

This clone was found a few times. CDR3 sequence (DNA): TGTGCCAGCAGGGTACAGGGAAATCAGCCCCAGCATTTT. It codes for CASRVQGNQPQHF. The rearrangement joins TRBV6-1 to TRBJ1-5; D possibly corresponds to TRBD1 (6 bases). This CDR3 has 13 residues. Trimming took 6 bases from V and 4 from J, leaving 10 bases between them. Germline V CDR1 and CDR2: MNHNS, SASEGT.

The V gene is TRBV6-6, the J gene TRBJ1-1; TRBD1 agrees at 9 bases. Losses at the gene ends were 8 bases for V and 6 bases for J; bases not matched to a gene: 10. Per germline, CDR1 MNHNY and CDR2 SVGAGI (reference sequence). The CDR3 has 14 amino acids. The CDR3 DNA reads TGTGCCAGCTCGAATCAGGGACAGGGTCCTGAAGCTTTCTTT. Translation: CASSNQGQGPEAFF.

CDR3 amino acids: CASSSGRTVNGYTF. The DNA of the CDR3 is TGTGCCAGTAGCTCCGGGCGGACAGTGAATGGCTACACCTTC. V is TRBV19 and J is TRBJ1-2, with D maybe TRBD1 (6 bases). The CDR3 runs to 14 residues. Germline-derived CDR1 and CDR2 are LNHDA and SQIVND (reference sequence). Trimming pared 6 bases from V and 6 bases from J, leaving 17 bases between.

Here the CDR3 DNA reads TGTGCCATCCGGACAGGGGCCCCCTACGAGCAGTACTTC. Translating it yields CAIRTGAPYEQYF. V is TRBV2 and J is TRBJ2-7, with TRBD1 identical over 9 bases. Per germline, CDR1 SNHLY and CDR2 FYNNEI. The CDR3 is 13 amino acids. Losses at the gene ends were 10 bases for V and 2 bases for J; bases not matched to a gene: 6.

The V call is TRBV28, the J call TRBJ2-5; TRBD1 matches 10 bases. Germline CDR1 reads MDHEN; CDR2 reads SYDVKM. After removal of 6 bases from V and 5 bases from J, the junction contained 6 bases not matched to a gene. CDR3 size: 14 residues. The CDR3 coding sequence is TGTGCCAGCAGCAGACAGGGGGCACTGGAGACCCAGTACTTC. Residues: CASSRQGALETQYF.

This clone has a single count. The chain couples TRBV12-5 to TRBJ2-1; 13 positions agree with TRBD2. Trimming at V came to 5 bases and at J to 8 bases, leaving 6 bases not matched to a gene. This CDR3 comprises 15 residues. Germline loops: CDR1 LGHNT, CDR2 FRNRAP. CDR3 DNA: TGTGCTAGTGGTAATGGACTAGCGGGAGTGCATGAGCAGTTCTTC. Its protein is CASGNGLAGVHEQFF.

This chain uses TRBV7-2 with TRBJ2-2; no reliable D call. CDR1 and CDR2 (germline): SGHTA, FQGNSA. The CDR3 consists of 12 residues. Between the trimmed V and J ends, which lost 5 bases and 2 bases, there was a span of 3 bases. CDR3 residues: CASSLNTGELFF. CDR3 in DNA: TGTGCCAGCAGCCTAAACACCGGGGAGCTGTTTTTT.

This chain joins TRBV5-1 and TRBJ2-3; weak D call: TRBD2 (6 bases). CDR1 and CDR2 (germline): SGHRS, YFSETQ. V gave up 0 bases and J gave up 4 bases, with 12 bases separating them. The CDR3 length is 15 residues. CDR3 region: CASSLEWRGADTQYF. The CDR3, as DNA: TGCGCCAGCAGCTTGGAGTGGCGGGGCGCAGATACGCAGTATTTT.

The chain is built from TRBV6-1 and TRBJ1-2; D unresolved. This CDR3 has 14 amino acids. CDR1 is MNHNS and CDR2 is SASEGT in the germline V gene. V was trimmed by 2 bases and J by 4 bases, leaving 11 bases between them. As DNA, the CDR3 is TGTGCCAGCAGTGAATGGGAGGGATCCTATGGCTACACCTTC. This translates into CASSEWEGSYGYTF.

The chain has TRBV27 and TRBJ2-5, with 7 positions matching TRBD1. CDR1 and CDR2 (germline): MNHEY, SMNVEV (reference sequence). The CDR3 sequence is 14 residues long. The ends lost 6 bases at V and 5 bases at J; junction bases unmatched: 9. DNA for the CDR3: TGTGCCAGCAGCAACAGGGGTGAGGGGGAGACCCAGTACTTC. Translated, it gives CASSNRGEGETQYF.

In its sample, this clone was seen a few times. V usage is TRBV19 and J usage is TRBJ2-1; 8 bases are shared with TRBD2. J lost 9 bases, V lost 8 bases, and 12 bases had no gene match. The CDR3 is 14 residues long. Germline V gives CDR1 LNHDA, CDR2 SQIVND (reference sequence). Written as DNA, the CDR3 is TGTGCCAGTCGAAGCGGGAGAAAGGGAAGTGAGCAGTTCTTC. Translation: CASRSGRKGSEQFF.

The gene calls are TRBV29-1 and TRBJ2-5; TRBD2 might be the D (6 bases). V was shortened by 2 bases and J by 7 bases, with 11 bases between the two germline ends. Germline V gene sequence: CDR1 SQVTM, CDR2 ANQGSEA. The CDR3 has 12 residues. This CDR3 is CSVELTEGTQYF. The DNA for the CDR3 is TGCAGCGTTGAACTTACGGAGGGGACCCAGTACTTC.

The J gene is TRBJ1-1, the V gene TRBV28; D gene uncertain. Germline loops: CDR1 MDHEN, CDR2 SYDVKM. The CDR3 is 14 residues long. The V gene lost 5 bases and the J gene lost 1 base, with 11 bases spanning the gap. CDR3 sequence: CASSLRGENTEAFF. The CDR3 nucleotides read TGTGCCAGCAGTCTTCGGGGAGAGAACACTGAAGCTTTCTTT.

The V gene is TRBV6-5, the J gene TRBJ2-3, with 7 bases fitting TRBD2. J gave up 5 bases and V 2 bases, and 4 bases lay outside the gene matches. There are 14 residues in the CDR3. Per germline, CDR1 MNHEY and CDR2 SVGAGI. This CDR3 reads CASSYGGGLDTQYF. CDR3 DNA sequence: TGTGCCAGCAGTTACGGCGGGGGTCTAGATACGCAGTATTTT.

This clone appeared a single time. This CDR3 reads CASSWDRGNGNTIYF. The DNA of the CDR3 is TGTGCCAGCAGTTGGGACAGGGGGAACGGAAACACCATATATTTT. The genes are TRBV28 and TRBJ1-3; 11 bases line up with TRBD1. V shed 4 bases, J shed 4 bases, and the junction held 3 bases outside the gene matches. The germline CDR1 and CDR2 sequences are MDHEN and SYDVKM. The CDR3 has 15 residues.

This clone has a handful of counts. This same CDR3 is encoded by further DNA sequences in the sample. J is TRBJ2-7 and V is TRBV5-1, with a tentative D call TRBD2 (6 bases). Per germline, CDR1 SGHRS and CDR2 YFSETQ. The V and J ends lost 4 bases and 3 bases respectively, with 8 bases between them. The CDR3 consists of 12 residues. The CDR3 is CASSPDYYEQYF. DNA of the CDR3: TGCGCCAGCAGCCCGGACTACTACGAGCAGTACTTC.

This rearrangement joins TRBV5-1 to TRBJ2-3; no clear D. In germline, CDR1 is SGHRS, CDR2 YFSETQ. The CDR3 length is 16 residues. V lost 0 bases and J lost 0, with 11 bases in between. The chain's CDR3 is CASSLVLGFSTDTQYF. Written as DNA, the CDR3 is TGCGCCAGCAGCTTGGTGTTGGGCTTCAGCACAGATACGCAGTATTTT.

The chain combines TRBV27 with TRBJ1-5; 9 bases align to TRBD1. The CDR3 loop spans 15 amino acids. CDR1 and CDR2 from the germline V gene are MNHEY and SMNVEV (reference sequence). J gave up 7 bases and V 5 bases, and 9 bases lay outside the gene matches. CDR3 coding DNA: TGTGCCAGCAGTCTTCATGGACAGGGGAAGCAGCCCCAGCATTTT. It specifies CASSLHGQGKQPQHF.

This rearrangement joins TRBV6-5 to TRBJ2-7; the D is unclear. The CDR3 is 13 amino acids. Germline-derived CDR1 and CDR2 are MNHEY and SVGAGI. Between the trimmed V and J ends, which lost 4 bases and 1 base, there was a span of 8 bases. CDR3 in DNA: TGTGCCAGCAGTTCCCGACATTCCTACGAGCAGTACTTC. It codes for CASSSRHSYEQYF.

This chain links TRBV10-3 with TRBJ2-3; D gene unclear. The germline V and J ends were trimmed by 6 bases and 0 bases, with 13 bases remaining between them. CDR1 is ENHRY, CDR2 SYGVKD, per germline. The CDR3 spans 15 residues. DNA of the CDR3: TGTGCCATCAGGCAGGATGATATCAGCACAGATACGCAGTATTTT. Translation: CAIRQDDISTDTQYF.

This clone showed up just once. J is TRBJ2-7 and V is TRBV6-6; maybe TRBD2 (5 bases). CDR3 length equals 15 residues. Germline loops: CDR1 MNHNY, CDR2 SVGAGI (reference sequence). V shed 0 bases and J shed 2 bases, with 11 bases lying between them. CDR3 protein: CASSYSGESTYEQYV. CDR3 nucleotides: TGTGCCAGCAGTTACTCGGGAGAATCTACCTACGAGCAGTACGTC.

This clone was picked up many times. The V and J genes are TRBV28 and TRBJ2-7, with 7 positions matching TRBD1. V was pared by 2 bases and J by 4 bases, with 5 bases of the junction left unmatched. Germline V lookup: CDR1 MDHEN, CDR2 SYDVKM. This CDR3 is built from 14 residues. The CDR3 nucleotides are TGTGCCAGCAGTTTAGCGACAGGGTTTTACGAGCAGTACTTC. Translated: CASSLATGFYEQYF.

This chain links TRBV15 with TRBJ2-3; D gene unclear. The ends were cut back, 0 bases at V and 4 bases at J, with 8 bases in the middle. This CDR3 has 14 amino acids. Germline V gene lookup returns CDR1 LNHNV and CDR2 YYDKDF (reference sequence). CDR3 nucleotides: TGTGCCACCAGCAGAGATATTGCGTCAGATACGCAGTATTTT. Translated, it gives CATSRDIASDTQYF.

The V call is TRBV7-9, the J call TRBJ2-7; 7 positions agree with TRBD1. Germline assignment: CDR1 SEHNR and CDR2 FQNEAQ (reference sequence). The CDR3 spans 15 residues. J was trimmed by 5 bases and V by 4 bases; bases with no gene match: 11. Here the CDR3 DNA reads TGTGCCAGCAGCTCAACCGGGACAGCGAGGGACGAGCAGTACTTC. Its protein is CASSSTGTARDEQYF.